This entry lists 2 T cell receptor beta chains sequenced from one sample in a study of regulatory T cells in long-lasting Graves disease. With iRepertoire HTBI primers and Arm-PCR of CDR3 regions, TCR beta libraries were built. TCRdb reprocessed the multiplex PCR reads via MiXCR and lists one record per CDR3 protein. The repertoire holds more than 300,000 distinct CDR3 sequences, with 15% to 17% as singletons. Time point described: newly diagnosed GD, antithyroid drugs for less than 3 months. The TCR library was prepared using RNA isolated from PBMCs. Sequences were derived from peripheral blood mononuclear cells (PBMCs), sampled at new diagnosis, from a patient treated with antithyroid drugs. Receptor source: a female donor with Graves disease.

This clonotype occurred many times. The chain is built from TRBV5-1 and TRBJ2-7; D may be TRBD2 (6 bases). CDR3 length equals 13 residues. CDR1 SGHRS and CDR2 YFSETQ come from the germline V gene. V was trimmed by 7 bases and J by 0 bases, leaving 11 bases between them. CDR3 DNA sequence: TGCGCCAGCTATCTAGCGCCCTCCTACGAGCAGTACTTC. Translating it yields CASYLAPSYEQYF.

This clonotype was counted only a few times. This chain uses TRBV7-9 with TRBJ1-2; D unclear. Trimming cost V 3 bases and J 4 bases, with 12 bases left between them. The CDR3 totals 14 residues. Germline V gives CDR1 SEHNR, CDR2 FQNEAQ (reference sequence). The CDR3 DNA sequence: TGTGCCAGCAGCTTGGGAAATACCATCTATGGCTACACCTTC. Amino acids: CASSLGNTIYGYTF.